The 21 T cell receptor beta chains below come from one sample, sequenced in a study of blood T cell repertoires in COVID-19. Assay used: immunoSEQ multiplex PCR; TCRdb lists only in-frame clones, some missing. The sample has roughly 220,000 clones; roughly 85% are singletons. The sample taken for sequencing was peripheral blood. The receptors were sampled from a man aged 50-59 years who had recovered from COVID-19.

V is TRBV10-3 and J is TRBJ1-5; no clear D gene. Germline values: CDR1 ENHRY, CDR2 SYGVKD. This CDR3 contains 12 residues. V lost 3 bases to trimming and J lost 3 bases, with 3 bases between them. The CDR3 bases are TGTGCCATCAGTGACCTCAATCAGCCCCAGCATTTT. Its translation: CAISDLNQPQHF.

The CDR3 protein is CASSQVSGRSYEQYF. Here the CDR3 DNA reads TGTGCCAGCAGCCAAGTTAGCGGGAGATCGTACGAGCAGTACTTC. The chain recombines TRBV3-1 (or the pseudogene TRBV3-2) with TRBJ2-7; TRBD2 agrees at 9 bases. The ends lost 1 base at V and 4 bases at J; junction bases unmatched: 5. CDR1 is LGHDT, CDR2 YNNKEL, per germline (reference sequence). The CDR3 loop spans 15 amino acids.

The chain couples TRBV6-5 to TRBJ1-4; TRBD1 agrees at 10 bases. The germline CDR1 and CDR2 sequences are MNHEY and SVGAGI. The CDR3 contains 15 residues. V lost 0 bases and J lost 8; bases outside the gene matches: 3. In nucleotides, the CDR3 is TGTGCCAGCAGTTACTCCCGGGACAGGGGAGAAAAACTGTTTTTT. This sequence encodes CASSYSRDRGEKLFF.

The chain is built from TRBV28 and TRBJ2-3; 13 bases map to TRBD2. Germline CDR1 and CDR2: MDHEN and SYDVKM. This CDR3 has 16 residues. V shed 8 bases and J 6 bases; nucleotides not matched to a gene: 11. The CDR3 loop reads CASFALLAGGPDTQYF. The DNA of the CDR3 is TGTGCCAGCTTCGCCTTACTAGCGGGAGGGCCGGATACGCAGTATTTT.

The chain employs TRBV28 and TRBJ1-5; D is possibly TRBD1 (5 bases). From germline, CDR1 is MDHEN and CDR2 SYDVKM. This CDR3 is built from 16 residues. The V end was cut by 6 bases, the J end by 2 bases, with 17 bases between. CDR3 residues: CASSLGQGWGNQPQHF. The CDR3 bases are TGTGCCAGCAGCTTGGGTCAGGGTTGGGGCAATCAGCCCCAGCATTTT.

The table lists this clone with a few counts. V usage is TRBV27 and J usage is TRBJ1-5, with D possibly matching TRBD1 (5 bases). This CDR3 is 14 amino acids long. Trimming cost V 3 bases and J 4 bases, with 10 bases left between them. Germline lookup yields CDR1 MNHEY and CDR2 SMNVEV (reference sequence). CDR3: CASSLQGTNQPQHF. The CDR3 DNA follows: TGTGCCAGCAGTTTGCAGGGTACAAATCAGCCCCAGCATTTT.

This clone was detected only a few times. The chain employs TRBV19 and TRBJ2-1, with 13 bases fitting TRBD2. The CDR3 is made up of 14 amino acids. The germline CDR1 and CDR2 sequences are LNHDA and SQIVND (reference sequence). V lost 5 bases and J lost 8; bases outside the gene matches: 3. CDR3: CASSSTSGRYEQFF. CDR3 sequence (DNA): TGTGCCAGTAGTTCGACTAGCGGGAGGTATGAGCAGTTCTTC.

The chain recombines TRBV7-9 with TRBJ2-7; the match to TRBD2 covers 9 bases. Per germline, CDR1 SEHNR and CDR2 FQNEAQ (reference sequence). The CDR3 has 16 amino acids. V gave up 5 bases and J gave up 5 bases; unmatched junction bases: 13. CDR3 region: CASSARLAERGDEQYF. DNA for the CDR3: TGTGCCAGCAGCGCGCGACTAGCGGAGAGAGGGGACGAGCAGTACTTC. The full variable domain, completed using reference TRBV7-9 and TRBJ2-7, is DTGVSQNPRHKITKRGQNVTFRCDPISEHNRLYWYRQTLGQGPEFLTYFQNEAQLEKSRLLSDRFSAERPKGSFSTLEIQRTEQGDSAMYLCASSARLAERGDEQYFGPGTRLTVT.

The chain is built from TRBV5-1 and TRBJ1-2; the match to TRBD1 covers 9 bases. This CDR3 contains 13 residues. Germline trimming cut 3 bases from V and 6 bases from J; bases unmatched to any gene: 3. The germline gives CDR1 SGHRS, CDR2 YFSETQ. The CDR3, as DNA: TGCGCCAGCAGCTCGACAGGGGGGGATGGCTACACCTTC. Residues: CASSSTGGDGYTF.

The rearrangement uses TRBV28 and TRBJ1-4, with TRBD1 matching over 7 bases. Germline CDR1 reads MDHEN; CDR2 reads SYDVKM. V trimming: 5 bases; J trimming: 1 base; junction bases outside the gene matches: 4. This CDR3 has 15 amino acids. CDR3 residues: CASSPGTVTNEKLFF. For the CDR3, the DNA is TGTGCCAGCAGTCCCGGGACAGTAACTAATGAAAAACTGTTTTTT.

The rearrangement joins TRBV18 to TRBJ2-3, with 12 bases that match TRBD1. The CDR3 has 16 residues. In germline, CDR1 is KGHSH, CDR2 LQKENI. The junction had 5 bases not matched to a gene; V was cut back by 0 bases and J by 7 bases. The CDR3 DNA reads TGTGCCAGCTCACCACCGTGGGACAGGGGGCGAAATACGCAGTATTTT. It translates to CASSPPWDRGRNTQYF.

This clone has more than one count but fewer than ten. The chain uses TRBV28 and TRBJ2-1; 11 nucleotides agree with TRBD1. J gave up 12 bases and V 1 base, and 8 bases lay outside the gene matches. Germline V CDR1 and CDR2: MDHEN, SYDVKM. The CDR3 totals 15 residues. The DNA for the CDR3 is TGTGCCAGCAGTTTATTCGGACAGGGGGCCCCTGTGCAGTTCTTC. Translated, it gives CASSLFGQGAPVQFF.

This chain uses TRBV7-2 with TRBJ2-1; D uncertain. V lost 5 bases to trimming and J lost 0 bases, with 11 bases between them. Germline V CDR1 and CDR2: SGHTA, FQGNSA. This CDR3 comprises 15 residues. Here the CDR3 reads CASSASPSSYNEQFF. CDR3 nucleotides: TGTGCCAGCAGCGCCTCACCCAGCTCCTACAATGAGCAGTTCTTC. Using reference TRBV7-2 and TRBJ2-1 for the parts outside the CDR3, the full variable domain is GAGVSQSPSNKVTEKGKDVELRCDPISGHTALYWYRQSLGQGLEFLIYFQGNSAPDKSGLPSDRFSAERTGGSVSTLTIQRTQQEDSAVYLCASSASPSSYNEQFFGPGTRLTVL.

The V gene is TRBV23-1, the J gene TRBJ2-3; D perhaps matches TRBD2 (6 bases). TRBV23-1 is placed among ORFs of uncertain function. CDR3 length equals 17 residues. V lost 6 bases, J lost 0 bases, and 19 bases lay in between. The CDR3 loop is CASRGGDLPSSTDTQYF. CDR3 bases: TGCGCCAGCAGAGGCGGGGACTTGCCGTCTAGCACAGATACGCAGTATTTT.

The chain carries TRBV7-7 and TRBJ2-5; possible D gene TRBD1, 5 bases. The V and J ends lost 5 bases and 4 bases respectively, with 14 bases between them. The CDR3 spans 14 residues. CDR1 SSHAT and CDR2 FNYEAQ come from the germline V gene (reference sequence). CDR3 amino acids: CASSTAGMRETQYF. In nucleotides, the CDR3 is TGTGCCAGCAGCACAGCAGGGATGAGAGAGACCCAGTACTTC. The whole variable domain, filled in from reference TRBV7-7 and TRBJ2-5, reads GAGVSQSPRYKVTKRGQDVTLRCDPISSHATLYWYQQALGQGPEFLTYFNYEAQPDKSGLPSDRFSAERPEGSISTLTIQRTEQRDSAMYRCASSTAGMRETQYFGPGTRLLVL.

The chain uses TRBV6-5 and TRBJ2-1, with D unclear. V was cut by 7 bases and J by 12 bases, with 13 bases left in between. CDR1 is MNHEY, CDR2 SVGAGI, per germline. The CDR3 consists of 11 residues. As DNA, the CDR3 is TGTGCCAGCACCTACGCGAGCTGGCAGTTCTTC. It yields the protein CASTYASWQFF.

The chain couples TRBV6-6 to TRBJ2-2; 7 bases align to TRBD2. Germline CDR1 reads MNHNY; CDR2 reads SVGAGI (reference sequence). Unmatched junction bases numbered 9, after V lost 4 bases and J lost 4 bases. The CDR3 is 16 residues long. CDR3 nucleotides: TGTGCCAGCAGTTCAACCGGGGGAGGGCTCACCGGGGAGCTGTTTTTT. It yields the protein CASSSTGGGLTGELFF.

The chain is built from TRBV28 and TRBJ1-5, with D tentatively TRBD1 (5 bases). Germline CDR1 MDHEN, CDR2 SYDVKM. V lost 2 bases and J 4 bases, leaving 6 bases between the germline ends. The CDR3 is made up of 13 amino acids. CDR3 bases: TGTGCCAGCAGTTTAGCAGGGAATCAGCCCCAGCATTTT. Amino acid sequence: CASSLAGNQPQHF.

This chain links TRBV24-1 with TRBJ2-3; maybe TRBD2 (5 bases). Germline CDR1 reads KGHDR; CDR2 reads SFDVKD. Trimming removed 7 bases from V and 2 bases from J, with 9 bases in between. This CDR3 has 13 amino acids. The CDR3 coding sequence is TGTGCCACCAGCAGACTACCCACAGATACGCAGTATTTT. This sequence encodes CATSRLPTDTQYF.

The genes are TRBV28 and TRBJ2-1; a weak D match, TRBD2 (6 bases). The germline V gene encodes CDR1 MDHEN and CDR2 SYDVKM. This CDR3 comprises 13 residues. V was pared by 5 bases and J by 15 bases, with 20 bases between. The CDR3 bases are TGTGCCAGCAGTCTACCGACTAGGCGCGTTGCGTTCTTC. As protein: CASSLPTRRVAFF.

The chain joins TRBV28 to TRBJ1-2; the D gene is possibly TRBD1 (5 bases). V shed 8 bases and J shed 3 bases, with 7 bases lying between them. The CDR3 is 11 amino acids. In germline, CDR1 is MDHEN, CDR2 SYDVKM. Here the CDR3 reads CASATDYGYTF. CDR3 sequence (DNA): TGTGCCAGCGCGACAGACTATGGCTACACCTTC.